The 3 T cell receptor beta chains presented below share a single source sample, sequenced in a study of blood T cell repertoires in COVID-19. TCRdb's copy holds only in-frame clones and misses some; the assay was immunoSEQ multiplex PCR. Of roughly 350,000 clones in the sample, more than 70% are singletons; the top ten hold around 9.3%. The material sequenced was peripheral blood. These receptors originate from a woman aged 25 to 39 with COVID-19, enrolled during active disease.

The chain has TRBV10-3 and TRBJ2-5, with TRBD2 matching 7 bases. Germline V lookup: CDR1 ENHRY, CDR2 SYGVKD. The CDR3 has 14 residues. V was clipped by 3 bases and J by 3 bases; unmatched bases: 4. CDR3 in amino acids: CAISDSSGKETQYF. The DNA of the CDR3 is TGTGCCATCAGTGATTCTAGCGGTAAAGAGACCCAGTACTTC.

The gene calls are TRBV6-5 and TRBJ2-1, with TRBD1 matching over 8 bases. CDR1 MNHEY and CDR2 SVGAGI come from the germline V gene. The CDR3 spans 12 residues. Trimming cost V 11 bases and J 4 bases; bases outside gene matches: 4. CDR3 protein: CAGGQDYNEQFF. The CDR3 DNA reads TGTGCCGGGGGACAGGATTACAATGAGCAGTTCTTC.

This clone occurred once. The CDR3 nucleotides read TGTGCCAGCAGGACTAGCGTAATCTACGAGCAGTACTTC. Its protein is CASRTSVIYEQYF. The rearrangement joins TRBV28 to TRBJ2-7; TRBD2 agrees at 8 bases. Germline V gives CDR1 MDHEN, CDR2 SYDVKM. V lost 6 bases and J lost 3; bases outside the gene matches: 4. The CDR3 covers 13 residues.